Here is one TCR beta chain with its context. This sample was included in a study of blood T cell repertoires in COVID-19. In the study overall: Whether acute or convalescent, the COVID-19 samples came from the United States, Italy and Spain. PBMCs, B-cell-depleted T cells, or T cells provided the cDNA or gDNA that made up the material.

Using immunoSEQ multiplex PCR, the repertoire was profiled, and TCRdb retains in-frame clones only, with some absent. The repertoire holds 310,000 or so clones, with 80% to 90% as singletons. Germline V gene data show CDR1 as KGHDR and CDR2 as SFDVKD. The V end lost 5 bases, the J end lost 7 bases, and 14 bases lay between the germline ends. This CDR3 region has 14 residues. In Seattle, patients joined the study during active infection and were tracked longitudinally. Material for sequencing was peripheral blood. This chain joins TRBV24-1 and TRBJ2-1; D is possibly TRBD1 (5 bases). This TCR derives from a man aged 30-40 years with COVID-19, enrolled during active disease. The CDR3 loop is CATSGWQGGNEQFF. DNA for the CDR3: TGTGCCACCAGTGGATGGCAGGGTGGAAATGAGCAGTTCTTC.